This TCR beta chain originates from a study of early T cells in non-severe SARS-CoV-2 infection. Findings and limits, study-wide: CD4 and private specificities were missed by VDJdb matching, which favored anti-spike CD8 responses.

One entry per CDR3 protein, called by TCRdb with MiXCR from the 5' RACE reads. The data contain around 60,000 distinct CDR3 sequences, roughly 12% of them singletons. Germline assignment: CDR1 PRHDT and CDR2 FYEKMQ (reference sequence). Deletions cut 3 bases from V and 3 bases from J, with 7 bases between. The CDR3 contains 13 residues. Concerning this clonotype itself: Its matching antigen is unknown.

The receptor comes from an adult who was a healthcare worker with PCR-confirmed SARS-CoV-2 infection or an uninfected control (not recorded which). Source material: whole blood. The chain couples TRBV13 to TRBJ2-3; D may be TRBD2 (5 bases). The CDR3 sequence: CASSFWRTDTQYF. Here the CDR3 DNA reads TGTGCCAGCAGCTTTTGGAGGACAGATACGCAGTATTTT.